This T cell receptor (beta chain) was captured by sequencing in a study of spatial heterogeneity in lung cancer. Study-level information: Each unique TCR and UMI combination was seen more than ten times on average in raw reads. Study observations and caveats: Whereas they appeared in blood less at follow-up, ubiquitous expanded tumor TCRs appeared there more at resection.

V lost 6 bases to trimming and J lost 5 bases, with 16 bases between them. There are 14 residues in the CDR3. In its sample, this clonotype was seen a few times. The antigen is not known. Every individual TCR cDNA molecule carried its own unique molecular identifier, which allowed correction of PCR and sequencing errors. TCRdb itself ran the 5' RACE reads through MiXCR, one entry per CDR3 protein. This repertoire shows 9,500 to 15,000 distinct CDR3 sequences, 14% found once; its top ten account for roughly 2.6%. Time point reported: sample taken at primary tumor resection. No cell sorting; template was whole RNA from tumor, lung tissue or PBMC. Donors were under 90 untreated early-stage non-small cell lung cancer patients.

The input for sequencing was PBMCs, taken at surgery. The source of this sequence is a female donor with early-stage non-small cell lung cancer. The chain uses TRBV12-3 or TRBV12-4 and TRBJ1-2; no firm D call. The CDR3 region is CASSKGGIDYGYTF. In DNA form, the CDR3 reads TGTGCCAGCAGCAAGGGTGGAATAGATTATGGCTACACCTTC.